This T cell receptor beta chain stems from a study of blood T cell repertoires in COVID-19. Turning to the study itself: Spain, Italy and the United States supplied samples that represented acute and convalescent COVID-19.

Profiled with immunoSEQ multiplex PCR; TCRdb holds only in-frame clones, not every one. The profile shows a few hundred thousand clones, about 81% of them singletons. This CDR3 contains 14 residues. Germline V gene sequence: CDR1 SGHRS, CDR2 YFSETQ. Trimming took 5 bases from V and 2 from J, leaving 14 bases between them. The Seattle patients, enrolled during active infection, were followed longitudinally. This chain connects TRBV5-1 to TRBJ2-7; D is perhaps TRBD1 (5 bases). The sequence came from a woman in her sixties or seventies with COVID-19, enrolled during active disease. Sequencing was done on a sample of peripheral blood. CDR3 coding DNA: TGCGCCAGCAGTAAAAATCCAGGGCCCTACGAGCAGTACTTC. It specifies CASSKNPGPYEQYF. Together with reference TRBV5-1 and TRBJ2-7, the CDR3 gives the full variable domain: KAGVTQTPRYLIKTRGQQVTLSCSPISGHRSVSWYQQTPGQGLQFLFEYFSETQRNKGNFPGRFSGRQFSNSRSEMNVSTLELGDSALYLCASSKNPGPYEQYFGPGTRLTVT.